The entry that follows covers one T cell receptor beta chain sequence. The antigen is not known. These data come from a study of cytomegalovirus exposure and HLA in healthy donors. Overall study: There were approximately 85 million unique TCRs (from HLA-typed donors) in an early data release. Study-level results: Association of a missense DCLRE1C variant with TCR beta V- and J-gene trimming was reported in a later analysis. Most CMV-associated TCR beta chains appeared HLA-restricted in a later analysis.

Germline V gene data show CDR1 as SGHRS and CDR2 as YFSETQ. This CDR3 is 14 amino acids long. V lost 9 bases and J lost 1; bases outside the gene matches: 9. PCR primers comprised 60 Vbeta and 13 Jbeta primers. Original processing methods: The authors later counted 70 million to 80 million unique TCR beta chains, approximately 12 million of them shared. Method: immunoSEQ multiplex PCR; TCRdb's copy keeps in-frame clones and lacks some. V, J and clone size derive from that table, while D and trimming were established from the DNA sequence. The sample gives about 82,000 clones, about 78% of which show up once; more than 2.5% is in the top ten.

The rearrangement uses TRBV5-1 and TRBJ1-1; 7 nucleotides line up with TRBD1. The TCR was taken from a man aged 45-65 years in good health and CMV-seronegative. The sample comprised PBMCs. The CDR3 spells CATGRGEENTEAFF. As DNA, the CDR3 is TGCGCCACCGGCAGGGGGGAAGAGAACACTGAAGCTTTCTTT.